Here is one T cell receptor (beta chain) with its context. Its antigen remains unidentified. It has no much larger one-base neighbor in the sample; base qualities were not kept. This entry belongs to a study of blood T cell repertoires in COVID-19 (dated by TCRdb to about 2020). Study-level background: Collaborator samples came from the United States, Italy and Spain and covered acute and convalescent phases of COVID-19. Deeply sampled blood TCRbeta repertoires from subjects exposed to, actively infected with, or recovered from COVID-19 were included in the dataset. The samples were drawn from the first 160 participants of the ongoing ImmuneRACE study and from roughly 1,300 subjects provided by 6 global collaborators. The prospective study material was composed of cDNA or gDNA derived from T cells, B-cell-depleted T cells, or PBMCs. Where available, HLA class I and class II types were taken from metadata supplied by the sample provider and were not determined by assay-based typing. The repertoires were made available in a free public database intended to serve as a resource for research on the immune response to SARS-CoV-2. Nearly every sample came with metadata listing a de-identified subject ID, COVID-19 status, age in years and sex. Overall results and qualifications from the work: The quantity of clinical and demographic metadata differed by source and by participant and was supplied without curation.

V ends up 0 bases short and J 3 bases short, with an unmatched junction base count of 0. The CDR3, cysteine through phenylalanine, is 15 amino acids long. Only the CDR3 region is kept as DNA, spanning 45 bases read in frame from base 1. The germline V gene (reference sequence) yields WNHNN for CDR1 and SYGVQD for CDR2. TCRbeta CDR3 regions were amplified from genomic DNA using the immunoSEQ Assay, a bias-controlled multiplex PCR. The authors' pipeline ran thus. Within the assay, amplification of reference gene primers was used to estimate how many nucleated cells each sample contained. To quantify the absolute abundance of each unique TCRbeta CDR3 rearrangement, sequence reads were collapsed and filtered. For each sample, productive Simpson clonality was calculated as the square root of Simpson's diversity index across productive rearrangements. The immuneACCESS repertoire file appears here via TCRdb, limited to in-frame rearrangements. These files lack a portion of the clones; in checked studies, under half of the deficit traces to unresolved V genes, and the cause of the others is not known. That table gives V, J and clone size, and the DNA gave D and trimming. In this sample the table shows 200,000 to 250,000 clones, about nine tenths of which occur a single time. Roughly 12% of the sample is taken by the ten largest.

One collaborating source in Seattle enrolled patients during active infection and followed them longitudinally through the course of disease. The collaborating institutions used their own protocols to collect whole blood in K2EDTA tubes. For TCRbeta analysis, collaborators shipped samples in one of three forms: frozen whole blood, isolated PBMCs, or DNA extracted from either of those sample types. The chain is encoded by TRBV10-1 joined to TRBJ2-1; 9 junctional bases match TRBD2. The clonotype comes from a man aged 45 to 65 with COVID-19, enrolled during active disease. Sequencing used peripheral blood. The DNA sequence is given as TGCGCCAGCAGTGAGTCTAGCGGGAGCTACAATGAGCAGTTCTTC. This is translated as CASSESSGSYNEQFF.